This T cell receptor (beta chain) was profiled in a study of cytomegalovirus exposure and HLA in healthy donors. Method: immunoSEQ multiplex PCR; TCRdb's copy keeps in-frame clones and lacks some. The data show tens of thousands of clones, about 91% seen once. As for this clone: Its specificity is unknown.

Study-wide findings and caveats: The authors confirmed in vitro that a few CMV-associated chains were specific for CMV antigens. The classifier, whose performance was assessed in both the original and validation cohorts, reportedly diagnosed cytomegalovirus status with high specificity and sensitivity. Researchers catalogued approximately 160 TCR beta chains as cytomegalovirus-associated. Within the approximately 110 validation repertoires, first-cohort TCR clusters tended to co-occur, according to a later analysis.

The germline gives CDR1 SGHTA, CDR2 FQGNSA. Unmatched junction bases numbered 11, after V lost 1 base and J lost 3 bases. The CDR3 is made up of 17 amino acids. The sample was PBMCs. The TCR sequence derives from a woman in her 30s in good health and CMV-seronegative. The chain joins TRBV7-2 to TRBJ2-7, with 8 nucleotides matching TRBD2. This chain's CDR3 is CASSLDPSSGSFYEQYF. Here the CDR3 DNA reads TGTGCCAGCAGCTTAGATCCCTCCAGCGGGAGTTTCTACGAGCAGTACTTC.